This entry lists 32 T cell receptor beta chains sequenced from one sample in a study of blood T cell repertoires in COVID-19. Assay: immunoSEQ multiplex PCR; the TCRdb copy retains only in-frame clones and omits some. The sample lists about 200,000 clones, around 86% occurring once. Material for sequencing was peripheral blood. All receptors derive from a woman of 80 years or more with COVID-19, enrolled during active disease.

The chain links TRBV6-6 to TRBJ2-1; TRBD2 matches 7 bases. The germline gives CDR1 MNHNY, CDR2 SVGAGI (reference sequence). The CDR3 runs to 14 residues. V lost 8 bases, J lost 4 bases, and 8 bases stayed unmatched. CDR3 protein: CASYSQRGYNEQFF. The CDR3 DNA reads TGTGCCAGCTACAGTCAGCGGGGTTACAATGAGCAGTTCTTC.

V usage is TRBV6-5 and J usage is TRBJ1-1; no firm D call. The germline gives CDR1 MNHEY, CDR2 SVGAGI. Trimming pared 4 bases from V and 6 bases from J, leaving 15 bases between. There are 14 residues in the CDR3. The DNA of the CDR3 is TGTGCCAGCAGTTTTTCCGCGGTGATTGCTGAAGCTTTCTTT. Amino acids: CASSFSAVIAEAFF.

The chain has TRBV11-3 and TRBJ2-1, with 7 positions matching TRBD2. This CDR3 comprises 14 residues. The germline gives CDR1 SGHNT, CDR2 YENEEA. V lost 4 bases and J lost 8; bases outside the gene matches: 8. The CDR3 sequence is CASSSHGTNYEQFF. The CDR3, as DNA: TGTGCCAGCAGCTCCCACGGGACTAATTATGAGCAGTTCTTC. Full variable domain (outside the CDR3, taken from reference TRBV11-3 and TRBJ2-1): EAGVVQSPRYKIIEKKQPVAFWCNPISGHNTLYWYLQNLGQGPELLIRYENEEAVDDSQLPKDRFSAERLKGVDSTLKIQPAELGDSAVYLCASSSHGTNYEQFFGPGTRLTVL.

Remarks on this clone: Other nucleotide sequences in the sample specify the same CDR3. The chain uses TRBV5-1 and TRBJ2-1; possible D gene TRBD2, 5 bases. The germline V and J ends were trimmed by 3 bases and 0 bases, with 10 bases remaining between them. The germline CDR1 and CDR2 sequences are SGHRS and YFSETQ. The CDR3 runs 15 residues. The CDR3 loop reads CASSSSGSSYNEQFF. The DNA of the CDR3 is TGCGCCAGCAGCTCAAGCGGCAGCTCCTACAATGAGCAGTTCTTC.

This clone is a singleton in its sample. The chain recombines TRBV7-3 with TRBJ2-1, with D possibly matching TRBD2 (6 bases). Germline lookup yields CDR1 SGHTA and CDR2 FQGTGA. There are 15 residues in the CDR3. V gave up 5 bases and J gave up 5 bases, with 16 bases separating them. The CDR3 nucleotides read TGTGCCAGCAGCCCCCAACCGGGACTTAACAATGAGCAGTTCTTC. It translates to CASSPQPGLNNEQFF.

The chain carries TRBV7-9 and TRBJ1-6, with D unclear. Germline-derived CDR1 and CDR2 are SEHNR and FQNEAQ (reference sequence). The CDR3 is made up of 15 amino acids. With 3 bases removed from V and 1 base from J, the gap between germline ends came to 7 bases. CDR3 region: CASSLAGSYNSPLHF. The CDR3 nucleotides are TGTGCCAGCAGCTTGGCGGGGTCCTATAATTCACCCCTCCACTTT.

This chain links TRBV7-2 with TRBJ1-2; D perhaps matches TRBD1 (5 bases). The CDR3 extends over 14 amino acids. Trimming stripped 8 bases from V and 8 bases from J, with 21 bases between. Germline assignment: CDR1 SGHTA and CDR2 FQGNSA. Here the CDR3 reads CASGGSGGGLGYTF. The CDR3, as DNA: TGTGCCAGCGGAGGGAGTGGGGGTGGTTTAGGCTACACCTTC.

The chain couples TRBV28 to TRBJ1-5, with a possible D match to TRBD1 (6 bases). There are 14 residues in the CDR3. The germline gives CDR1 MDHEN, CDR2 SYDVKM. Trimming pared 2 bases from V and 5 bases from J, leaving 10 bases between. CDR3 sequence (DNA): TGTGCCAGCAGTTTAAGACAGGACTATCAGCCCCAGCATTTT. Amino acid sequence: CASSLRQDYQPQHF.

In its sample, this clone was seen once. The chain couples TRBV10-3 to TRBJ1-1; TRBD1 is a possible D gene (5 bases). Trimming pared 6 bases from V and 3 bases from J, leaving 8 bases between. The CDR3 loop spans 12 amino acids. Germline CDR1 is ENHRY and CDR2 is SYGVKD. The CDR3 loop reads CAIRGEDTEAFF. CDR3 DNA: TGTGCCATCAGAGGGGAGGACACTGAAGCTTTCTTT.

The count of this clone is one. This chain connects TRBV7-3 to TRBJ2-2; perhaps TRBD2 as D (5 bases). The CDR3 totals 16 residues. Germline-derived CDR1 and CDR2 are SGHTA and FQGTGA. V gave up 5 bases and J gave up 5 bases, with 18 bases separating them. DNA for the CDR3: TGTGCCAGCAGCCCCGGGGAAGGACGGAGGACCGGGGAGCTGTTTTTT. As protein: CASSPGEGRRTGELFF.

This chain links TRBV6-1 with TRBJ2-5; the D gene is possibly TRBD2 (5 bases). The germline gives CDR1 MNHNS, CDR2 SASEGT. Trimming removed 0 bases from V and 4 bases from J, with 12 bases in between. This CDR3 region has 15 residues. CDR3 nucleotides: TGTGCCAGCAGTGAAGCTTTCGGACTTGGAGAGACCCAGTACTTC. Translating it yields CASSEAFGLGETQYF.

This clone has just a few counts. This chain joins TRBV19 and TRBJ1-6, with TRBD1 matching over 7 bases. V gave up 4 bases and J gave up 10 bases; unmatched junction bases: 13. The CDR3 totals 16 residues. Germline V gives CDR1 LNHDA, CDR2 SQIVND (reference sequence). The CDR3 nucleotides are TGTGCCAGTAGTAAACAGGGGACCTTAAGGGGCTCACCCCTCCACTTT. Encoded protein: CASSKQGTLRGSPLHF.

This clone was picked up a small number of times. The CDR3 reads CASSFGGNTEAFF. The CDR3 nucleotides read TGTGCCAGCAGCTTCGGGGGGAACACTGAAGCTTTCTTT. The gene calls are TRBV7-9 and TRBJ1-1; a weak D match, TRBD1 (5 bases). Germline CDR1 is SEHNR and CDR2 is FQNEAQ (reference sequence). The V and J ends lost 3 bases and 1 base respectively, with 6 bases between them. CDR3 length: 13 amino acids.

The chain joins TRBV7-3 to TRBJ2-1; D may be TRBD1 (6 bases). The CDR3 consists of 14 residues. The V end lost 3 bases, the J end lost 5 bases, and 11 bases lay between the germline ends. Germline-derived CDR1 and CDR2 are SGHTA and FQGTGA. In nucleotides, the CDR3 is TGTGCCAGCAGCTTGAACAGGGCGGACAATGAGCAGTTCTTC. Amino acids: CASSLNRADNEQFF.

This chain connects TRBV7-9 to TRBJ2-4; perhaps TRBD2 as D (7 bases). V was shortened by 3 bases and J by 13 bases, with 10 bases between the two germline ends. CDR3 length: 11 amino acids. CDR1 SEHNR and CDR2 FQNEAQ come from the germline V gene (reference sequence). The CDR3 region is CASSFGGQQYF. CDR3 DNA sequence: TGTGCCAGCAGCTTCGGGGGGCAGCAGTACTTC.

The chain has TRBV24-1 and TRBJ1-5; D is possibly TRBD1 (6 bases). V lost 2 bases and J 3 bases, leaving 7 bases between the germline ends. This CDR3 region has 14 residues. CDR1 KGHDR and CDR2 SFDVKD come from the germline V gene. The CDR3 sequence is CATSDYRANQPQHF. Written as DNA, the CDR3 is TGTGCCACCAGTGATTACAGGGCCAATCAGCCCCAGCATTTT.

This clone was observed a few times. The CDR3 spells CASSFSLNTEAFF. CDR3 DNA sequence: TGTGCCAGCAGCTTTTCTCTGAACACTGAAGCTTTCTTT. V gene TRBV5-6 combines with J gene TRBJ1-1, with D unclear. In germline, CDR1 is SGHDT, CDR2 YYEEEE. The CDR3 runs to 13 residues. Trimming took off 2 bases at V and 0 bases at J, with 5 bases between the two ends. Using reference TRBV5-6 and TRBJ1-1 for the parts outside the CDR3, the full variable domain is DAGVTQSPTHLIKTRGQQVTLRCSPKSGHDTVSWYQQALGQGPQFIFQYYEEEERQRGNFPDRFSGHQFPNYSSELNVNALLLGDSALYLCASSFSLNTEAFFGQGTRLTVV.

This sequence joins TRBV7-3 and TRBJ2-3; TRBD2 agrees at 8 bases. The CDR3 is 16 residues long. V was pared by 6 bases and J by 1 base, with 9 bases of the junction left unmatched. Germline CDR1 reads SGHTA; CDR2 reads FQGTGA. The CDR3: CASSLDPGGRTDTQYF. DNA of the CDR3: TGTGCCAGCAGTTTAGATCCGGGAGGGCGCACAGATACGCAGTATTTT.

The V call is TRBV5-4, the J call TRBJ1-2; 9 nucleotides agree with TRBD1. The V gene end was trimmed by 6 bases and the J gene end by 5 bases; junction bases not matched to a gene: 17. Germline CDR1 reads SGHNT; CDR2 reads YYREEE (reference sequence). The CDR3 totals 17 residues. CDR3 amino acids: CASTLPGQGGFPYGYTF. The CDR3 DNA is TGTGCCAGCACCCTCCCGGGACAGGGAGGGTTTCCTTATGGCTACACCTTC.

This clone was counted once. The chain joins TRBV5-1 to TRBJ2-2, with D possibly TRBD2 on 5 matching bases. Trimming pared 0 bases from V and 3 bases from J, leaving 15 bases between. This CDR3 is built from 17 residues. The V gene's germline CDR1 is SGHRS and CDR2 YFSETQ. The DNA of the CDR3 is TGCGCCAGCAGCTTGGGAGGGTGGAGACCAGACACCGGGGAGCTGTTTTTT. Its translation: CASSLGGWRPDTGELFF.

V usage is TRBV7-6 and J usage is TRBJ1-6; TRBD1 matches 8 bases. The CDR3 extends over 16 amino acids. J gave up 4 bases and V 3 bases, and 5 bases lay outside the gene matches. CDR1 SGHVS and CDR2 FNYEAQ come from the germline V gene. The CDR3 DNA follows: TGTGCCAGCAGCTTCGGAAACAGGGGGTATAATTCACCCCTCCACTTT. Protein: CASSFGNRGYNSPLHF.

CDR3 nucleotides: TGCGCCAGCAGCCATCCGGGACACAAAAAAGAGACCCAGTACTTC. Translating it yields CASSHPGHKKETQYF. This sequence joins TRBV4-1 and TRBJ2-5, with a possible D match to TRBD1 (6 bases). CDR1 and CDR2 from the germline V gene are MGHRA and YSYEKL. This CDR3 has 15 amino acids. V was trimmed by 3 bases and J by 3 bases, leaving 14 bases between them.

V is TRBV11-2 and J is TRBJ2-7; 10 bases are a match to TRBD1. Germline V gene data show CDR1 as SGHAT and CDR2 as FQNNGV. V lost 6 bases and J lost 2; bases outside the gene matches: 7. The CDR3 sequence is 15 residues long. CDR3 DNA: TGTGCCAGCAGGCGGCCGGGACAGGGGCCCTACGAGCAGTACTTC. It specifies CASRRPGQGPYEQYF.

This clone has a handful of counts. The CDR3 coding sequence is TGTGCCAGCAGCTCCGGGAGCTATAATTCACCCCTCCACTTT. Amino acid sequence: CASSSGSYNSPLHF. J is TRBJ1-6 and V is TRBV13; D is uncertain. Germline V CDR1 and CDR2: PRHDT, FYEKMQ (reference sequence). Trimming took off 4 bases at V and 3 bases at J, with 7 bases between the two ends. The CDR3 contains 14 residues.

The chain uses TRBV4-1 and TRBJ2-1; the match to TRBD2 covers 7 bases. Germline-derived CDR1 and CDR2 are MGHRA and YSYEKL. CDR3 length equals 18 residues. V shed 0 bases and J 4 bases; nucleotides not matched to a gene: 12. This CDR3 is CASSQDGLTGGLYNEQFF. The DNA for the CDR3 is TGCGCCAGCAGCCAAGATGGTTTAACGGGGGGACTGTACAATGAGCAGTTCTTC.

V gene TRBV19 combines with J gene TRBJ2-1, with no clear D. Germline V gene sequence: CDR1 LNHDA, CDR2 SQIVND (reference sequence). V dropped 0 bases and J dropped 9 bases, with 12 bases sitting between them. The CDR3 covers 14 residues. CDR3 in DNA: TGTGCCAGTAGTATAGATCCTATCGTCCGTGAGCAGTTCTTC. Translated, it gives CASSIDPIVREQFF.

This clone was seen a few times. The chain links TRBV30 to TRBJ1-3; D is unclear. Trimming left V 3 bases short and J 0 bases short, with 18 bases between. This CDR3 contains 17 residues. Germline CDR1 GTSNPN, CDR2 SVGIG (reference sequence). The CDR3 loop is CAWRGGLSPNSGNTIYF. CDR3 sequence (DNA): TGTGCCTGGAGGGGAGGGCTTAGTCCTAACTCTGGAAACACCATATATTTT.

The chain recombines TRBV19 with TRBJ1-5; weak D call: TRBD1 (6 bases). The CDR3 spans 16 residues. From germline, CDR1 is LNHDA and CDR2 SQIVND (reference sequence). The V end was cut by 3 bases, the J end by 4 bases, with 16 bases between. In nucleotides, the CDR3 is TGTGCCAGTAGTATGGGCGAGAGGGGGGGAAATCAGCCCCAGCATTTT. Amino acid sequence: CASSMGERGGNQPQHF.

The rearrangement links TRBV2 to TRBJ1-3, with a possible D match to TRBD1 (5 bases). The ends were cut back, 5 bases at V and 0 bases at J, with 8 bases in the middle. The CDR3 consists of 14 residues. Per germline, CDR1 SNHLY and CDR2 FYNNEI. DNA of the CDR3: TGTGCCAGCAGTTCAGGGAACTCTGGAAACACCATATATTTT. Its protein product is CASSSGNSGNTIYF. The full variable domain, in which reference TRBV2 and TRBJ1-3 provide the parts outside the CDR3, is EPEVTQTPSHQVTQMGQEVILRCVPISNHLYFYWYRQILGQKVEFLVSFYNNEISEKSEIFDDQFSVERPDGSNFTLKIRSTKLEDSAMYFCASSSGNSGNTIYFGEGSWLTVV.

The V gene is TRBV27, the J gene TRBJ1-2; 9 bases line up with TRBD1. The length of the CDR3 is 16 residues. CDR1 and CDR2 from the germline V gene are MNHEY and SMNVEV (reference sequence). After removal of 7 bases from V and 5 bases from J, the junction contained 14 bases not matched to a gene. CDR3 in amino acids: CASKPSPGQGSYGYTF. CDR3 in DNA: TGTGCCAGCAAACCGTCCCCGGGACAGGGTTCGTATGGCTACACCTTC.

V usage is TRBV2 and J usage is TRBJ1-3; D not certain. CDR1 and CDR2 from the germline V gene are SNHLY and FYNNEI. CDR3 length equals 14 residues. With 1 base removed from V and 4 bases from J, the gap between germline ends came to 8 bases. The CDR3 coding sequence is TGTGCCAGCAGTGAAGGTAGAGGGGGAAACACCATATATTTT. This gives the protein CASSEGRGGNTIYF.

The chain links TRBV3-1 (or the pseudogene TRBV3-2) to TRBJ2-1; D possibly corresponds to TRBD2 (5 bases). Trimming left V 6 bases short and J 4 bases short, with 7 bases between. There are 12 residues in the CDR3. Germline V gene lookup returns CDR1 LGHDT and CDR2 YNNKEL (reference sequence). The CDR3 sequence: CASSRRYNEQFF. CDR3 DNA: TGTGCCAGCAGTCGGAGGTACAATGAGCAGTTCTTC.